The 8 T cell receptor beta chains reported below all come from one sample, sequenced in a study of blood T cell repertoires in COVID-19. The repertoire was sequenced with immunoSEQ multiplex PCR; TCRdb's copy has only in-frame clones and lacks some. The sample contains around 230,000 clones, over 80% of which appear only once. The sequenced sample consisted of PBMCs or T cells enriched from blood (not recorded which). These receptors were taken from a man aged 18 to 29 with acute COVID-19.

The CDR3 protein is CASSFKTEAFF. The CDR3 DNA is TGTGCCAGCAGTTTCAAAACTGAAGCTTTCTTT. The J gene is TRBJ1-1, the V gene TRBV12-3 or TRBV12-4; D is unresolved. The CDR3 consists of 11 residues. Deletions cut 3 bases from V and 5 bases from J, with 4 bases between.

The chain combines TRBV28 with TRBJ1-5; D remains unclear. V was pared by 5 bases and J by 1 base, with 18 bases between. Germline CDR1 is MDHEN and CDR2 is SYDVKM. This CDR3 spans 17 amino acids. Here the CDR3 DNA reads TGTGCCAGCAGTCCTCCCTCTCCGGTGAGGAGCAATCAGCCCCAGCATTTT. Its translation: CASSPPSPVRSNQPQHF.

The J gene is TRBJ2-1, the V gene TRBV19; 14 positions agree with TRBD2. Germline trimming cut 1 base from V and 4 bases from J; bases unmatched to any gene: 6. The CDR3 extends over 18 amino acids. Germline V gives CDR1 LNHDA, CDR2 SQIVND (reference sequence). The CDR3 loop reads CASSIVHRTSGRYNEQFF. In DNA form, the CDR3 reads TGTGCCAGTAGTATAGTGCACCGGACTAGCGGGAGGTACAATGAGCAGTTCTTC.

This CDR3 is CASQTSGVYNEQFF. CDR3 in DNA: TGTGCCTCTCAAACTAGCGGGGTCTACAATGAGCAGTTCTTC. The rearrangement links TRBV2 to TRBJ2-1, with 10 bases identical to TRBD2. V gave up 11 bases and J gave up 3 bases; unmatched junction bases: 7. Germline V gene data show CDR1 as SNHLY and CDR2 as FYNNEI. There are 14 residues in the CDR3. Looking up the rest from reference TRBV2 and TRBJ2-1 gives the full variable domain: EPEVTQTPSHQVTQMGQEVILRCVPISNHLYFYWYRQILGQKVEFLVSFYNNEISEKSEIFDDQFSVERPDGSNFTLKIRSTKLEDSAMYFCASQTSGVYNEQFFGPGTRLTVL.

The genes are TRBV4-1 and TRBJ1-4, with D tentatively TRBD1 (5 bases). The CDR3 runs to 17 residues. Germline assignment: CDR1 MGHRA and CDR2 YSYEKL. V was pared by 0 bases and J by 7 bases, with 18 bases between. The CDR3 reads CASSQEDVAAGGEKLFF. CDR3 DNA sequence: TGCGCCAGCAGCCAAGAAGATGTGGCGGCGGGGGGTGAAAAACTGTTTTTT.

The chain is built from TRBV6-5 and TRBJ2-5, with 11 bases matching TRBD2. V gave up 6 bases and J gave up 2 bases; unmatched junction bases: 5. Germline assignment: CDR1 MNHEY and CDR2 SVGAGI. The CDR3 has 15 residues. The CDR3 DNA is TGTGCCAGCAGACCGACTAGCGGGACTCAAGAGACCCAGTACTTC. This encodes CASRPTSGTQETQYF.

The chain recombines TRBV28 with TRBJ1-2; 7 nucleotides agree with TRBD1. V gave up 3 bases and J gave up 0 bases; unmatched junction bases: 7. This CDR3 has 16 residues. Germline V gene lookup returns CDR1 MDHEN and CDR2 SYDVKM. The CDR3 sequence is CASSFRPGGANYGYTF. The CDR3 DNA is TGTGCCAGCAGTTTTCGCCCAGGGGGTGCTAACTATGGCTACACCTTC.

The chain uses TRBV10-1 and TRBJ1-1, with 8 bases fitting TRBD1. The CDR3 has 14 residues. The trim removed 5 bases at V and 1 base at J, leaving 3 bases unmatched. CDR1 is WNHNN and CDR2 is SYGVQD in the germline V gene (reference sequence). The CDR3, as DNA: TGCGCCAGCAGTTTGGGACAGGAGAACACTGAAGCTTTCTTT. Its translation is CASSLGQENTEAFF.